Below, 12 T cell receptor beta chains from the same sample are listed, as sequenced in a study of T cell repertoires in cytomegalovirus infection. TCRdb used MiXCR to reprocess the reads, holding one entry per CDR3 protein. The sample includes about 260,000 distinct CDR3 sequences, approximately 15% of them seen just once. The sequenced material came from PBMCs. The receptors derive from a human donor in good health (CMV status not recorded). Some clones in this sample may be carry-over from other donors' samples.

The sample holds a few counts of this clonotype. CDR3 DNA sequence: TGCGCCAGCAGCTTGGACAGCGTAGAGACCCAGTACTTC. It encodes CASSLDSVETQYF. This chain joins TRBV5-1 and TRBJ2-5; D is unresolved. The germline CDR1 and CDR2 sequences are SGHRS and YFSETQ. The CDR3 has 13 amino acids. Trimming removed 0 bases from V and 4 bases from J, with 7 bases in between. Full variable domain (outside the CDR3, taken from reference TRBV5-1 and TRBJ2-5): KAGVTQTPRYLIKTRGQQVTLSCSPISGHRSVSWYQQTPGQGLQFLFEYFSETQRNKGNFPGRFSGRQFSNSRSEMNVSTLELGDSALYLCASSLDSVETQYFGPGTRLLVL.

Many counts were recorded for this clonotype. The V and J genes are TRBV7-2 and TRBJ1-6, with D unresolved. This CDR3 region has 13 residues. Trimming removed 3 bases at V and 6 bases at J, with 6 bases between. Germline CDR1 and CDR2: SGHTA and FQGNSA. CDR3 protein: CASSFTGNSPLHF. CDR3 in DNA: TGTGCCAGCAGCTTTACGGGTAATTCACCCCTCCACTTT.

The chain combines TRBV20-1 with TRBJ2-7, with 9 bases that match TRBD1. The length of the CDR3 is 15 residues. The junction had 15 bases not matched to a gene; V was cut back by 7 bases and J by 5 bases. CDR1 and CDR2 (germline): DFQATT, SNEGSKA (reference sequence). The CDR3 nucleotides read TGCAGTGTCCCATTTCCGGGACAGGGTATCAACGAGCAGTACTTC. Its translation: CSVPFPGQGINEQYF.

This clonotype was recorded many times. The CDR3 nucleotides read TGTGCCAGCAGCTTAAAGGGAGGGTTGATCACAGATACGCAGTATTTT. Residues: CASSLKGGLITDTQYF. The chain joins TRBV7-3 to TRBJ2-3; 7 nucleotides align to TRBD2. There are 16 residues in the CDR3. V lost 1 base to trimming and J lost 2 bases; unmatched junction nucleotides: 6. Germline V gives CDR1 SGHTA, CDR2 FQGTGA.

This clonotype was detected ten times or more. The chain is built from TRBV7-8 and TRBJ2-3; D is ambiguous. Germline CDR1 and CDR2: SGHVS and FQNEAQ. Trimming left V 2 bases short and J 4 bases short, with 22 bases between. The CDR3 loop spans 18 amino acids. CDR3 sequence reads: CASSLPRDSSQPPDTQYF. The CDR3 coding sequence is TGTGCCAGCAGCTTACCCCGAGACTCCTCCCAGCCCCCAGATACGCAGTATTTT.

The chain links TRBV7-2 to TRBJ2-3; 9 nucleotides agree with TRBD1. CDR1 is SGHTA and CDR2 is FQGNSA in the germline V gene. The CDR3 extends over 16 amino acids. With 4 bases clipped from V and 0 bases from J, the junction kept 5 bases outside the gene matches. CDR3 loop: CASSSTGQGSTDTQYF. The DNA for the CDR3 is TGTGCCAGCAGCTCTACCGGACAGGGGAGCACAGATACGCAGTATTTT.

This clonotype has a handful of counts. CDR3 nucleotide sequence: TGTGCCAGCAGCTCACCCCGGACCGTGAACACTGAAGCTTTCTTT. It codes for CASSSPRTVNTEAFF. The chain uses TRBV7-9 and TRBJ1-1; D uncertain. This CDR3 is built from 15 residues. The V gene lost 4 bases and the J gene lost 0 bases, with 12 bases spanning the gap. CDR1 is SEHNR, CDR2 FQNEAQ, per germline (reference sequence). Drawing the rest from reference TRBV7-9 and TRBJ1-1, the complete variable domain is DTGVSQNPRHKITKRGQNVTFRCDPISEHNRLYWYRQTLGQGPEFLTYFQNEAQLEKSRLLSDRFSAERPKGSFSTLEIQRTEQGDSAMYLCASSSPRTVNTEAFFGQGTRLTVV.

This clonotype was counted ten times or more. The J gene is TRBJ2-7, the V gene TRBV7-2; tentatively, D is TRBD2 (5 bases). Germline CDR1 reads SGHTA; CDR2 reads FQGNSA. The CDR3 spans 14 residues. Trimming removed 5 bases at V and 4 bases at J, with 15 bases between. The chain's CDR3 is CASSQSGRRYEQYF. DNA of the CDR3: TGTGCCAGCAGCCAAAGCGGAAGAAGGTACGAGCAGTACTTC.

The chain combines TRBV2 with TRBJ2-3, with 9 bases identical to TRBD1. The V and J ends lost 11 bases and 5 bases, in that order; junction bases with no gene match: 8. The CDR3 contains 13 residues. Per germline, CDR1 SNHLY and CDR2 FYNNEI. The CDR3 bases are TGTGCCCGCCTGACAGGGGGAAAAGATACGCAGTATTTT. It specifies CARLTGGKDTQYF.

The V call is TRBV7-6, the J call TRBJ2-7; D perhaps matches TRBD2 (6 bases). The CDR3 is 16 amino acids. The germline gives CDR1 SGHVS, CDR2 FNYEAQ. Trimming left V 4 bases short and J 7 bases short, with 23 bases between. CDR3 sequence: CASSSPPHGGWREQYF. CDR3 nucleotide sequence: TGTGCCAGCAGCTCGCCCCCCCATGGGGGGTGGAGGGAGCAGTACTTC.

The V call is TRBV28, the J call TRBJ2-1, with 8 bases lining up with TRBD1. The trim removed 1 base at V and 9 bases at J, leaving 5 bases unmatched. This CDR3 has 14 amino acids. Germline lookup yields CDR1 MDHEN and CDR2 SYDVKM. The CDR3 region is CASSLSAGGSEQFF. CDR3 coding DNA: TGTGCCAGCAGTTTATCGGCAGGGGGCTCTGAGCAGTTCTTC.

The sample holds many counts of this clonotype. In DNA form, the CDR3 reads TGTGCCAGCAGTGAAGGCCCCACAGGGGGCAATGGCTACACCTTC. This sequence encodes CASSEGPTGGNGYTF. The chain joins TRBV25-1 to TRBJ1-2; TRBD1 matches at 9 bases. Germline trimming cut 2 bases from V and 6 bases from J; bases unmatched to any gene: 7. CDR1 is MGHDK, CDR2 SYGVNS, per germline. This CDR3 has 15 amino acids.